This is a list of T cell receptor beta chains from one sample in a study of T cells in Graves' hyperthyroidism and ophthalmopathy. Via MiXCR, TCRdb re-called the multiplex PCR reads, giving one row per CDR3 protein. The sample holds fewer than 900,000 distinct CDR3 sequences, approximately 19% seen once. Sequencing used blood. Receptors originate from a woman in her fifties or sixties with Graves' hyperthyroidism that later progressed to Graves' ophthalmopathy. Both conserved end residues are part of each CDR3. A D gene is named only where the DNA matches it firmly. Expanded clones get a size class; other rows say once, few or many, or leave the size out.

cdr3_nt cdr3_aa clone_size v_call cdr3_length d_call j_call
TGTGCCAGCAGTTTATGGGGGACAAGTAATGAAAAACTGTTTTTT CASSLWGTSNEKLFF - TRBV28 15 - TRBJ1-4
TGTGCCAGCAGCGCAGAAGCCTATCAGCCCCAGCATTTT CASSAEAYQPQHF - TRBV7-9 13 - TRBJ1-5
TGTGCCAGCAGTCCGCTGCGCGACTATCAAGAGACCCAGTACTTC CASSPLRDYQETQYF few TRBV28 15 - TRBJ2-5
TGCAGCGCCGCGGGGGGCGAGGATACGCAGTATTTT CSAAGGEDTQYF - TRBV20-1 12 TRBD2 TRBJ2-3
TGTGCCAGCAGCCCGAAAGCGGGGGGCCCTCCCACCGGGGAGCTGTTTTTT CASSPKAGGPPTGELFF - TRBV7-9 17 TRBD2 TRBJ2-2
TGTGCCAGCTCACCTTTGGCGAACACTGAAGCTTTCTTT CASSPLANTEAFF - TRBV18 13 - TRBJ1-1
TGTGCCAGCAGCCAAGAGGGCCACTACTACGAGCAGTACTTC CASSQEGHYYEQYF many TRBV3-1 14 - TRBJ2-7
TGCAGTGCCCACGTCCCTGCCGGGCGACCGGGCAGGTCTGGCTACACCTTC CSAHVPAGRPGRSGYTF few TRBV20-1 17 - TRBJ1-2
TGCGCCAGCACGGAACCCTCCTACAATGAGCAGTTCTTC CASTEPSYNEQFF many TRBV5-1 13 - TRBJ2-1
TGTGCCAGCAGTTATGCTCCAGCCACAGATACGCAGTATTTT CASSYAPATDTQYF few TRBV27 14 - TRBJ2-3
TGTGCCAGCAGTTTAAACAGCCGAGGGTTGGGATATAGCAATCAGCCCCAGCATTTT CASSLNSRGLGYSNQPQHF many TRBV27 19 - TRBJ1-5
TGTGCCAGCAGCCCACCGACCAGTAGCTGGGGCACTGAAGCTTTCTTT CASSPPTSSWGTEAFF many TRBV13 16 - TRBJ1-1
TGTGCCAGCAGCCAGAGGAGAATTGGAAACACCATATATTTT CASSQRRIGNTIYF - TRBV4-1 14 - TRBJ1-3